The subject of this entry is one T cell receptor beta chain. Its antigen is currently unknown. This record belongs to a study of regulatory T cells in long-lasting Graves disease. On the study more broadly: Graves' disease counted as persistent after over 5 years of antithyroid drugs with positive TSH receptor antibodies. Study-level results: The study found lower TCR diversity in persistent Graves' patients than in newly diagnosed ones. Persistent disease samples used TRBV28, TRBJ1-2 and TRBJ2-5 preferentially.

Time point indicated: persistent/refractory GD, antithyroid drugs over 5 years with positive TRAb. The TCR library was prepared using RNA isolated from PBMCs. V was pared by 1 base and J by 3 bases, with 9 bases between. CDR3 length equals 15 residues. CDR1 is MNHEY and CDR2 is SMNVEV in the germline V gene (reference sequence). HTBI primers from iRepertoire and Arm-PCR of CDR3 regions yielded the TCR beta libraries. In the original processing: 62 TRBV and 13 to 15 TRBJ segments were identified across samples. TCRdb called the multiplex PCR reads again in MiXCR, with one record for every CDR3 protein. The V and J calls shown here were made by TCRdb, not taken from the authors' results. This repertoire shows fewer than 450,000 distinct CDR3 sequences, 23% found once; its top ten account for roughly 28%.

Source: peripheral blood mononuclear cells (PBMCs), taken when the disease was refractory, from a patient treated with antithyroid drugs. J is TRBJ2-2 and V is TRBV27; no clear D gene. The clonotype comes from a female donor with Graves disease. The CDR3: CASSLFGQYTGELFF. In nucleotides, the CDR3 is TGTGCCAGCAGTTTATTCGGGCAGTACACCGGGGAGCTGTTTTTT.